A single T cell receptor (beta chain) is shown here with its context. This clonotype was counted once. What antigen it recognizes has not been identified. Per-base quality was not reported, and no clone a single base away is much larger than it. One read gives only weak evidence. Profiling of TCR beta VDJ combinations and CDR3 sequences used genomic DNA as the template. An Illumina HiSeq 2000 was the platform used for TCR repertoire sequencing. Per the authors' processing: TRBV/TRBJ rearrangement plots, CDR3 size and DJ length profiles, and Simpson's diversity index were used to evaluate the repertoires. The most abundant DNA sequence in the deep sequencing data was defined as the immunodominant clone. CDR3 amino acid sequences were screened for sharing across subjects and were compared with published repertoires and the VDJdb database. Using fastp trimming at Q25 and MiXCR clonotype assembly, TCRdb reanalyzed the public sequencing data and kept in-frame beta chains. Each record represents a unique CDR3 protein, reported with the most common genes and DNA among its rows. Here the V and J calls rest on TCRdb's processing, not on the authors' analysis. This sample lists tens of thousands of distinct CDR3 sequences; less than 60% were detected once. Approximately 61% of the sample is in the top ten clones.

TCR repertoires of sorted CD4+ and CD8+ blood T cells from severe aplastic anemia patients and healthy subjects were deep-sequenced in the study. Ficoll-Paque density gradient centrifugation was used to isolate peripheral blood mononuclear cells. Before DNA extraction, CD4+ and CD8+ T cells were sorted with FACS or magnetic beads. The CDR3 runs 13 amino acids, cysteine and phenylalanine included. The retained sequence is limited to the CDR3, 39 bases, with the frame set at the first base. V is reduced by 7 bases and J by 2 bases, leaving a spacing of 14 bases between them. As encoded in the germline V gene (reference sequence), CDR1 is DFQATT while CDR2 is SNEGSKA. The data stem from a study of CD8+CD57+ T cells in acquired aplastic anemia (dated by TCRdb to 2017 to 2018). Turning to the overall study: Extracted DNA from sorted CD4+ and CD8+ cells averaged 3.2 ug, ranging from about 0.17 to 27.4 ug. Mean read counts for healthy donor samples were 8.5 million to 10.8 million for CD4+ cells and about 12 million for CD8+ cells.

What the research found in general, with its limitations: Approximately 31 CD8+ CDR3 sequences were found in both patients and controls but appeared to be highly expressed in patients and within the immunodominant clones of the patients. No significant difference in CD8+ Simpson's diversity was found between patients and healthy controls (P=0.060).

The sample was sorted CD4+, CD8+, or CD8+CD57+ T cells (not recorded which) from PBMCs. Here the chain combines TRBV20-1 and TRBJ1-2; no D gene can be assigned with confidence. The TCR originated in a human donor in good health, serving as a control. The encoded CDR3 is CSVKRPANYGYTF. The nucleotide sequence is given as TGCAGTGTTAAGCGCCCGGCGAACTATGGCTACACCTTC.